A single sample gave rise to the 8 T cell receptor beta chains below, sequenced in a study of Ad26.COV2.S vaccination and SARS-CoV-2 variants. The treatment was: some 20 received Ad26.COV2.S at low or high dose, single or two shots; about five received placebo; per-sample allocation not given. Repertoires come from day 63 after the first vaccine or placebo injection. Generated by immunoSEQ multiplex PCR, the TCRdb table keeps only in-frame clones and is missing some. The sample has under 550,000 clones, 80% to 95% seen once. The source material was peripheral blood, sampled in a trial of Ad26.COV2.S vaccine versus placebo. Receptor source: a person between 18 and 60 years old who received the Ad26.COV2.S COVID-19 vaccine or a placebo.

V is TRBV5-1 and J is TRBJ2-7; no definite D call. Trimming cost V 0 bases and J 2 bases, with 9 bases left between them. This CDR3 region has 14 residues. The V gene's germline CDR1 is SGHRS and CDR2 YFSETQ. CDR3 in amino acids: CASSLGPPAYEQYF. In DNA, the CDR3 is TGCGCCAGCAGCTTGGGACCTCCGGCCTACGAGCAGTACTTC.

J is TRBJ1-1 and V is TRBV11-2, with no clear D. Looked up from germline, CDR1 is SGHAT and CDR2 is FQNNGV. The CDR3 is 14 amino acids. Trimming took 4 bases from V and 0 from J, leaving 9 bases between them. The CDR3 sequence: CASSSPPMNTEAFF. DNA of the CDR3: TGTGCCAGCAGCTCCCCACCTATGAACACTGAAGCTTTCTTT. The variable domain in full, completed from reference TRBV11-2 and TRBJ1-1, reads EAGVAQSPRYKIIEKRQSVAFWCNPISGHATLYWYQQILGQGPKLLIQFQNNGVVDDSQLPKDRFSAERLKGVDSTLKIQPAKLEDSAVYLCASSSPPMNTEAFFGQGTRLTVV.

The V and J genes are TRBV11-2 and TRBJ2-1; 7 bases line up with TRBD2. The V and J ends lost 5 bases and 5 bases, in that order; junction bases with no gene match: 12. The CDR3 is 16 amino acids. Per the germline V gene, CDR1 is SGHAT and CDR2 is FQNNGV. The DNA of the CDR3 is TGTGCCAGCAGCACCCCGGGTCAGCGGGACCACAATGAGCAGTTCTTC. Amino acid sequence: CASSTPGQRDHNEQFF.

The V gene is TRBV12-3 or TRBV12-4, the J gene TRBJ2-1; D gene ambiguous. The CDR3 length is 10 residues. Trimming left V 3 bases short and J 7 bases short, with 1 base between. As DNA, the CDR3 is TGTGCCAGCAGTTTGAATGAGCAGTTCTTC. This sequence encodes CASSLNEQFF.

The chain couples TRBV28 to TRBJ1-2; no clear D. V shed 5 bases and J shed 6 bases, with 4 bases lying between them. The CDR3 runs to 10 residues. Germline loops: CDR1 MDHEN, CDR2 SYDVKM. The CDR3 reads CASSRDGYTF. CDR3 nucleotide sequence: TGTGCCAGCAGTAGAGATGGCTACACCTTC.

The V gene is TRBV7-2, the J gene TRBJ2-1; D is ambiguous. V was shortened by 6 bases and J by 0 bases, with 9 bases between the two germline ends. In germline, CDR1 is SGHTA, CDR2 FQGNSA. The CDR3 length is 14 residues. The CDR3 reads CASSSIPSYNEQFF. In nucleotides, the CDR3 is TGTGCCAGCAGTAGTATACCCTCCTACAATGAGCAGTTCTTC. Combining the CDR3 with reference TRBV7-2 and TRBJ2-1 gives the whole variable domain GAGVSQSPSNKVTEKGKDVELRCDPISGHTALYWYRQSLGQGLEFLIYFQGNSAPDKSGLPSDRFSAERTGGSVSTLTIQRTQQEDSAVYLCASSSIPSYNEQFFGPGTRLTVL.

About this clone itself: Other DNA sequences in this specimen translate into the identical CDR3. The genes are TRBV20-1 and TRBJ2-5; D gene ambiguous. The CDR3 sequence is 11 residues long. V gave up 3 bases and J gave up 5 bases, with 7 bases separating them. CDR1 is DFQATT and CDR2 is SNEGSKA in the germline V gene (reference sequence). The CDR3 region has the DNA TGCAGTGCTAGGGTCGTGGAGACCCAGTACTTC. Protein product: CSARVVETQYF.

This chain uses TRBV7-9 with TRBJ2-7, with 11 bases that match TRBD1. The germline gives CDR1 SEHNR, CDR2 FQNEAQ (reference sequence). The J segment lost 1 base and the V segment lost 9 bases, leaving 2 bases of the junction unmatched. The CDR3 consists of 13 residues. CDR3 loop: CASGQGASYEQYF. CDR3 coding DNA: TGTGCCAGTGGACAGGGGGCTTCCTACGAGCAGTACTTC.